This T cell receptor (beta chain) was observed in a study of blood T cell repertoires in COVID-19. The overall study: PBMCs, B-cell-depleted T cells, or T cells were the source of the cDNA or gDNA that made up the material.

Each participant's cohort was designated according to participant-reported clinical history. How the authors handled the data: Amplification with reference gene primers provided the estimates of nucleated cell counts. Generated by immunoSEQ multiplex PCR, the TCRdb table keeps only in-frame clones and is missing some. V, J and clone size were drawn from that table, and D and trimming were deduced from the DNA. The sample records approximately 200,000 clones, around 90% being singletons. Specimen: PBMCs or T cells enriched from blood (not recorded which). This sequence originates from a woman aged 30 to 39 who had recovered from COVID-19.

CDR3 sequence: CASSTTGNNQPQHF. The CDR3 nucleotides read TGTGCCAGTAGTACGACAGGGAACAATCAGCCCCAGCATTTT. The chain employs TRBV19 and TRBJ1-5, with 7 bases identical to TRBD1. Looked up from germline, CDR1 is LNHDA and CDR2 is SQIVND (reference sequence). V lost 4 bases and J lost 3; bases outside the gene matches: 3. The CDR3 covers 14 residues.